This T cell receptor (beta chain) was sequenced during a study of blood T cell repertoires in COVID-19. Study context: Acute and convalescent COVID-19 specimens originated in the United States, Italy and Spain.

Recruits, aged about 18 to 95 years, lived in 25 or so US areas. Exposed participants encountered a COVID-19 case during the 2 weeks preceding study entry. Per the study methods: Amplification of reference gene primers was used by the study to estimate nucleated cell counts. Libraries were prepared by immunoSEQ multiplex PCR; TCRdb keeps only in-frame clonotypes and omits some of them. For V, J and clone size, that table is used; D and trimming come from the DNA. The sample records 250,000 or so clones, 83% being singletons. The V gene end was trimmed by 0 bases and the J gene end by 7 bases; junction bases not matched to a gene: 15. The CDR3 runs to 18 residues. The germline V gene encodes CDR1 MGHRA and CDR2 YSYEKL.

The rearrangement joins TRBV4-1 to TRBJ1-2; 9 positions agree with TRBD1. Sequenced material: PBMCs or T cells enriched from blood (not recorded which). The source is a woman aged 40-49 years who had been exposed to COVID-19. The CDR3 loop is CASSQDTGTGLFVRGYTF. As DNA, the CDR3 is TGCGCCAGCAGCCAAGATACAGGGACAGGGCTTTTCGTACGTGGCTACACCTTC.